This is a list of T cell receptor beta chains from one sample in a study of cytomegalovirus exposure and HLA in healthy donors. Sequencing was performed with immunoSEQ multiplex PCR; in TCRdb, only in-frame clones are kept and a portion is missing. Found here are approximately 150,000 clones, approximately 84% of them singletons; the top ten hold around 1.5%. The sequenced sample consisted of PBMCs. These receptor sequences come from a woman aged 18 to 35 in good health and CMV-seronegative. The CDR3 runs from the conserved cysteine through the conserved F or W. A D gene is named only where the DNA matches it firmly. Not all rows give a size; the values are once, few, many and, for expanded clones, a class.

V gene: TRBV29-1
clone size: -
D gene: TRBD1
J gene: TRBJ2-7
CDR3 protein: CSAGQGVDDEQYF
CDR3 DNA: TGCAGCGCCGGACAGGGGGTGGACGACGAGCAGTACTTC

V gene: TRBV30
clone size: -
D gene: -
J gene: TRBJ1-1
CDR3 protein: CAWTGMNTEAFF
CDR3 DNA: TGTGCCTGGACAGGGATGAACACTGAAGCTTTCTTT

V gene: TRBV21-1
clone size: -
D gene: -
J gene: TRBJ2-4
CDR3 protein: CASTKAYSKNIQYF
CDR3 DNA: TGTGCCAGCACCAAAGCGTACAGCAAAAACATTCAGTACTTC

V gene: TRBV25-1
clone size: few
D gene: -
J gene: TRBJ1-1
CDR3 protein: CASSGGATEAFF
CDR3 DNA: TGTGCCAGCAGTGGCGGGGCGACTGAAGCTTTCTTT

V gene: TRBV12-5
clone size: -
D gene: -
J gene: TRBJ2-5
CDR3 protein: CASGLVLGMETQYF
CDR3 DNA: TGTGCTAGTGGTTTGGTACTAGGGATGGAGACCCAGTACTTC

V gene: TRBV6-5
clone size: -
D gene: -
J gene: TRBJ1-2
CDR3 protein: CASAQAGAWGYTF
CDR3 DNA: TGTGCCAGCGCCCAAGCAGGGGCTTGGGGCTACACCTTC

V gene: TRBV4-2
clone size: -
D gene: -
J gene: TRBJ2-7
CDR3 protein: CASSLDRAYEQYF
CDR3 DNA: TGTGCCAGCAGCCTTGACAGAGCCTACGAGCAGTACTTC

V gene: TRBV6-6
clone size: -
D gene: -
J gene: TRBJ1-1
CDR3 protein: CASTLGWDTEAFF
CDR3 DNA: TGTGCCAGCACCCTGGGCTGGGACACTGAAGCTTTCTTT

V gene: TRBV5-4
clone size: -
D gene: -
J gene: TRBJ2-7
CDR3 protein: CASRPLTGIEQYF
CDR3 DNA: TGTGCCAGCAGGCCCCTTACAGGGATCGAGCAGTACTTC

V gene: TRBV27
clone size: -
D gene: -
J gene: TRBJ2-1
CDR3 protein: CASSLSRRYNEQFF
CDR3 DNA: TGTGCCAGCAGTTTATCGAGGAGGTACAATGAGCAGTTCTTC

V gene: TRBV6-5
clone size: once
D gene: TRBD1
J gene: TRBJ1-4
CDR3 protein: CASSFTGGRHEKLFF
CDR3 DNA: TGTGCCAGCAGTTTCACAGGGGGGAGGCATGAAAAACTGTTTTTT

V gene: TRBV7-9
clone size: -
D gene: TRBD2
J gene: TRBJ2-2
CDR3 protein: CASSHPLAANTGELFF
CDR3 DNA: TGTGCCAGCAGCCATCCACTAGCGGCGAACACCGGGGAGCTGTTTTTT

V gene: TRBV12-5
clone size: few
D gene: -
J gene: TRBJ2-1
CDR3 protein: CASGLVLGNEQFF
CDR3 DNA: TGTGCTAGTGGTTTGGTACTAGGGAATGAGCAGTTCTTC

V gene: TRBV5-4
clone size: -
D gene: TRBD2
J gene: TRBJ2-7
CDR3 protein: CASSLPGTSGYEQYF
CDR3 DNA: TGTGCCAGCAGCCTTCCCGGGACTAGCGGGTACGAGCAGTACTTC

V gene: TRBV5-4
clone size: -
D gene: -
J gene: TRBJ2-3
CDR3 protein: CASSFDRPTDTQYF
CDR3 DNA: TGTGCCAGCAGCTTCGACAGGCCCACAGATACGCAGTATTTT

V gene: TRBV29-1
clone size: -
D gene: TRBD1
J gene: TRBJ1-5
CDR3 protein: CSVDRSFRTGGRPQHF
CDR3 DNA: TGCAGCGTTGATCGTTCTTTTCGTACAGGGGGACGGCCCCAGCATTTT

V gene: TRBV21-1
clone size: -
D gene: -
J gene: TRBJ2-5
CDR3 protein: CASSKPILAGGRGETQYF
CDR3 DNA: TGTGCCAGCAGCAAACCGATACTAGCGGGGGGACGAGGGGAGACCCAGTACTTC

V gene: TRBV30
clone size: -
D gene: -
J gene: TRBJ1-1
CDR3 protein: CAWTSTAEAFF
CDR3 DNA: TGTGCCTGGACGTCGACAGCTGAAGCTTTCTTT

V gene: TRBV27
clone size: -
D gene: -
J gene: TRBJ1-1
CDR3 protein: CASSPLPAGRTEAFF
CDR3 DNA: TGTGCCAGCAGTCCCCTCCCGGCGGGCCGCACTGAAGCTTTCTTT

V gene: TRBV5-4
clone size: -
D gene: TRBD1
J gene: TRBJ2-1
CDR3 protein: CASSPDREAAYNEQFF
CDR3 DNA: TGTGCCAGCAGCCCCGACAGGGAAGCTGCCTACAATGAGCAGTTCTTC

V gene: TRBV6-5
clone size: -
D gene: -
J gene: TRBJ2-1
CDR3 protein: CASSYISSGNEQFF
CDR3 DNA: TGTGCCAGCAGTTACATTTCGTCGGGTAATGAGCAGTTCTTC

V gene: TRBV7-9
clone size: -
D gene: -
J gene: TRBJ2-1
CDR3 protein: CASSLEDSKFF
CDR3 DNA: TGTGCCAGCAGCTTAGAAGACTCCAAGTTCTTC

V gene: TRBV11-2
clone size: -
D gene: TRBD2
J gene: TRBJ2-2
CDR3 protein: CASSIRFKTSGANTGELFF
CDR3 DNA: TGTGCCAGCAGCATTAGATTTAAGACTAGCGGGGCTAACACCGGGGAGCTGTTTTTT

V gene: TRBV2
clone size: once
D gene: TRBD1
J gene: TRBJ1-1
CDR3 protein: CASRGQGKTEAFF
CDR3 DNA: TGTGCCAGCAGAGGACAGGGGAAGACTGAAGCTTTCTTT

V gene: TRBV6-4
clone size: few
D gene: TRBD1
J gene: TRBJ2-2
CDR3 protein: CASRTGDRDTGELFF
CDR3 DNA: TGTGCCAGCCGGACAGGGGACCGCGACACCGGGGAGCTGTTTTTT

V gene: TRBV7-2
clone size: -
D gene: TRBD1
J gene: TRBJ1-1
CDR3 protein: CASRKQGATEAFF
CDR3 DNA: TGTGCCAGCAGGAAACAGGGGGCTACTGAAGCTTTCTTT

V gene: TRBV5-4
clone size: -
D gene: TRBD1
J gene: TRBJ1-2
CDR3 protein: CASSDPGQGLYGYTF
CDR3 DNA: TGTGCCAGCAGCGACCCGGGACAGGGACTCTATGGCTACACCTTC

V gene: TRBV30
clone size: -
D gene: -
J gene: TRBJ2-5
CDR3 protein: CAWSRRRAGGETQYF
CDR3 DNA: TGTGCCTGGAGTCGAAGGCGGGCCGGGGGAGAGACCCAGTACTTC

V gene: TRBV30
clone size: -
D gene: -
J gene: TRBJ2-7
CDR3 protein: CAWNLGLEQYF
CDR3 DNA: TGTGCCTGGAATCTTGGGCTCGAGCAGTACTTC

V gene: TRBV5-4
clone size: -
D gene: -
J gene: TRBJ1-1
CDR3 protein: CASSLFGGNTEAFF
CDR3 DNA: TGTGCCAGCAGCTTGTTTGGAGGGAACACTGAAGCTTTCTTT

V gene: TRBV11-2
clone size: -
D gene: TRBD1
J gene: TRBJ1-5
CDR3 protein: CASGQGLNQPQHF
CDR3 DNA: TGTGCCAGCGGACAGGGCCTCAATCAGCCCCAGCATTTT

V gene: TRBV19
clone size: -
D gene: -
J gene: TRBJ1-4
CDR3 protein: CASSLATNEKLFF
CDR3 DNA: TGTGCCAGTAGTCTTGCAACTAATGAAAAACTGTTTTTT

V gene: TRBV30
clone size: -
D gene: TRBD2
J gene: TRBJ2-5
CDR3 protein: CAWSVLAGGREEETQYF
CDR3 DNA: TGTGCCTGGAGTGTACTAGCGGGAGGAAGGGAGGAAGAGACCCAGTACTTC

V gene: TRBV29-1
clone size: -
D gene: -
J gene: TRBJ2-3
CDR3 protein: CSGDGGRDTQYF
CDR3 DNA: TGCAGTGGTGATGGTGGGAGAGATACGCAGTATTTT

V gene: TRBV5-1
clone size: -
D gene: -
J gene: TRBJ2-2
CDR3 protein: CASSLDGPGAGELFF
CDR3 DNA: TGCGCCAGCAGCTTAGACGGACCCGGGGCCGGGGAGCTGTTTTTT

V gene: TRBV5-1
clone size: -
D gene: -
J gene: TRBJ2-7
CDR3 protein: CASSRTGLAGIVYEQYF
CDR3 DNA: TGCGCCAGCAGTCGGACAGGGCTAGCGGGAATAGTCTACGAGCAGTACTTC

V gene: TRBV29-1
clone size: -
D gene: -
J gene: TRBJ1-2
CDR3 protein: CSVVPIGGIHYGYTF
CDR3 DNA: TGCAGCGTTGTCCCGATCGGAGGGATTCACTATGGCTACACCTTC

V gene: TRBV5-4
clone size: -
D gene: TRBD1
J gene: TRBJ2-2
CDR3 protein: CASSLPNRGLTGELFF
CDR3 DNA: TGTGCCAGCAGCTTGCCCAACAGGGGGCTCACCGGGGAGCTGTTTTTT

V gene: TRBV19
clone size: -
D gene: -
J gene: TRBJ2-5
CDR3 protein: CSAGPQETQYF
CDR3 DNA: TGTAGTGCAGGGCCGCAAGAGACCCAGTACTTC

V gene: TRBV12-2
clone size: -
D gene: -
J gene: TRBJ2-1
CDR3 protein: CASRLDAATDEQFF
CDR3 DNA: TGTGCAAGTCGCTTAGACGCTGCGACTGATGAGCAGTTCTTC

V gene: TRBV5-8
clone size: -
D gene: -
J gene: TRBJ1-1
CDR3 protein: CASSLDRGTEAFF
CDR3 DNA: TGTGCCAGCAGCTTGGACCGGGGGACTGAAGCTTTCTTT